Following are 16 T cell receptor beta chains from one sample sequenced in a study of T cells after yellow fever vaccination. MiXCR was run by TCRdb on the 5' RACE reads, yielding one entry per CDR3 protein. The table includes approximately 140,000 distinct CDR3 sequences, about 8% detected once. The source material was CD4+ T cells sorted from PBMCs, sampled 5 days after the yellow fever booster vaccination. These receptors were obtained from a man under 40 who received the YFV17D yellow fever vaccine.

As for this clonotype: A much bigger clone sits one base away, suggesting this may be a read error. The chain employs TRBV7-2 and TRBJ1-4; TRBD1 matches at 11 bases. This CDR3 region has 14 residues. The germline V gene encodes CDR1 SGHTA and CDR2 FQGNSA. V was clipped by 4 bases and J by 11 bases; unmatched bases: 6. The CDR3 DNA follows: TGTGCCAGCAGCTACCGGGACAGGGGGGGGAAACTGTTTTTT. Translated, it gives CASSYRDRGGKLFF. Based on the CDR3 plus reference TRBV7-2 and TRBJ1-4, the full variable domain is GAGVSQSPSNKVTEKGKDVELRCDPISGHTALYWYRQSLGQGLEFLIYFQGNSAPDKSGLPSDRFSAERTGGSVSTLTIQRTQQEDSAVYLCASSYRDRGGKLFFGSGTQLSVL.

The rearrangement joins TRBV6-2 or TRBV6-3 to TRBJ2-1; 8 bases align to TRBD2. Germline V gene lookup returns CDR1 MNHEY and CDR2 SVGEGT. The V segment lost 4 bases and the J segment 11 bases; nucleotides outside the gene matches: 7. The CDR3 extends over 13 amino acids. CDR3 amino acids: CASSSGGVGQQFF. CDR3 in DNA: TGTGCCAGCAGTTCGGGGGGGGTGGGACAGCAGTTCTTC.

This clonotype showed up many times. The chain is built from TRBV5-1 and TRBJ2-7; 7 bases line up with TRBD1. Germline trimming cut 0 bases from V and 2 bases from J; bases unmatched to any gene: 5. CDR1 is SGHRS and CDR2 is YFSETQ in the germline V gene. This CDR3 contains 15 residues. The CDR3 region is CASSLADRTTYEQYF. The CDR3 DNA follows: TGCGCCAGCAGCTTGGCGGACAGGACCACCTACGAGCAGTACTTC.

This clonotype was counted between two and nine times. This sequence may be a read error, since a much larger clone differs from it by one base. The chain couples TRBV27 to TRBJ2-1; no clear D gene. Germline V gene data show CDR1 as MNHEY and CDR2 as SMNVEV (reference sequence). V gave up 3 bases and J gave up 12 bases, with 9 bases separating them. CDR3 length: 11 residues. The CDR3 sequence: CASSFARVQFF. The CDR3 DNA follows: TGTGCCAGCAGTTTTGCCCGAGTGCAGTTCTTC.

This clonotype occurred many times. The gene calls are TRBV5-6 and TRBJ2-7; D is possibly TRBD2 (6 bases). Per germline, CDR1 SGHDT and CDR2 YYEEEE. Trimming removed 0 bases at V and 3 bases at J, with 16 bases between. This CDR3 is 16 amino acids long. CDR3 amino acids: CASSLGLGGSGYEQYF. CDR3 DNA: TGTGCCAGCAGCTTGGGGTTAGGAGGGAGTGGCTACGAGCAGTACTTC. Full variable domain (outside the CDR3, taken from reference TRBV5-6 and TRBJ2-7): DAGVTQSPTHLIKTRGQQVTLRCSPKSGHDTVSWYQQALGQGPQFIFQYYEEEERQRGNFPDRFSGHQFPNYSSELNVNALLLGDSALYLCASSLGLGGSGYEQYFGPGTRLTVT.

This clonotype was seen repeatedly, ten times or more. This chain joins TRBV7-9 and TRBJ2-7; unclear D gene. The CDR3 is made up of 13 amino acids. CDR1 SEHNR and CDR2 FQNEAQ come from the germline V gene (reference sequence). V lost 6 bases and J 3 bases, leaving 12 bases between the germline ends. The CDR3 sequence: CASSQGTYYEQYF. The CDR3 region has the DNA TGTGCCAGCAGTCAAGGCACGTACTACGAGCAGTACTTC.

Ten or more counts support this clonotype. V usage is TRBV10-3 and J usage is TRBJ2-7; D remains ambiguous. In germline, CDR1 is ENHRY, CDR2 SYGVKD. V lost 4 bases, J lost 3 bases, and 7 bases lay in between. The CDR3 length is 12 residues. CDR3 region: CAISVDHYEQYF. For the CDR3, the DNA is TGTGCCATCAGTGTGGACCACTACGAGCAGTACTTC.

The sample holds a few counts of this clonotype. This chain connects TRBV10-3 to TRBJ1-5; 8 nucleotides agree with TRBD1. This CDR3 contains 15 residues. Germline lookup yields CDR1 ENHRY and CDR2 SYGVKD. V shed 0 bases, J shed 7 bases, and the junction held 5 bases outside the gene matches. This chain's CDR3 is CAISESGQGDQPQHF. Here the CDR3 DNA reads TGTGCCATCAGTGAGTCCGGACAGGGTGACCAGCCCCAGCATTTT.

A word on this clonotype: A single base separates this from a much larger clone, so it may be a read error. The rearrangement links TRBV28 to TRBJ2-1; 9 bases are a match to TRBD2. This CDR3 comprises 14 residues. V was pared by 3 bases and J by 11 bases, with 8 bases of the junction left unmatched. Germline lookup yields CDR1 MDHEN and CDR2 SYDVKM. In DNA form, the CDR3 reads TGTGCCAGCAGTTTCTTAGCGGGAGAGACTCAGCAGTTCTTC. Its translation: CASSFLAGETQQFF.

This clonotype has ten or more counts. The chain couples TRBV5-1 to TRBJ2-3; 9 bases are shared with TRBD2. Per the germline V gene, CDR1 is SGHRS and CDR2 is YFSETQ. CDR3 length: 16 amino acids. V was pared by 5 bases and J by 1 base, with 8 bases of the junction left unmatched. The CDR3 loop reads CASSASLAGGTDTQYF. The CDR3 DNA sequence: TGCGCCAGCAGTGCGTCGTTAGCGGGGGGCACAGATACGCAGTATTTT.

This clonotype has at least ten counts. The chain recombines TRBV20-1 with TRBJ2-5; 8 nucleotides line up with TRBD2. The junction had 8 bases not matched to a gene; V was cut back by 5 bases and J by 3 bases. The CDR3 totals 14 residues. In germline, CDR1 is DFQATT, CDR2 SNEGSKA (reference sequence). As DNA, the CDR3 is TGCAGTGCTCTGATAGCGGGACGAAAAGAGACCCAGTACTTC. Translation: CSALIAGRKETQYF.

This clonotype showed up many times. V usage is TRBV5-6 and J usage is TRBJ1-2, with D possibly matching TRBD1 (5 bases). Germline values: CDR1 SGHDT, CDR2 YYEEEE. The CDR3 covers 14 residues. Trimming removed 0 bases at V and 5 bases at J, with 11 bases between. Here the CDR3 reads CASSLDRIIYGYTF. The CDR3 DNA is TGTGCCAGCAGCTTGGACAGGATAATATATGGCTACACCTTC. The variable domain in full, completed from reference TRBV5-6 and TRBJ1-2, reads DAGVTQSPTHLIKTRGQQVTLRCSPKSGHDTVSWYQQALGQGPQFIFQYYEEEERQRGNFPDRFSGHQFPNYSSELNVNALLLGDSALYLCASSLDRIIYGYTFGSGTRLTVV.

This clonotype has only a few counts. This chain connects TRBV4-2 to TRBJ2-1, with 9 bases aligning to TRBD2. With V trimmed by 7 bases and J by 4 bases, 17 bases remained unmatched. The CDR3 loop spans 18 amino acids. Germline CDR1 is LGHNA and CDR2 is YNFKEQ. The DNA for the CDR3 is TGTGCCAGCACCCATTCTAGGGGCGGGAGGGATTGGTACAATGAGCAGTTCTTC. Translating it yields CASTHSRGGRDWYNEQFF.

The rearrangement uses TRBV30 and TRBJ2-6, with D uncertain. CDR1 and CDR2 from the germline V gene are GTSNPN and SVGIG (reference sequence). This CDR3 is 12 amino acids long. Between the trimmed V and J ends, which lost 1 base and 2 bases, there was a span of 0 bases. The CDR3, as DNA: TGTGCCTGGAGTGCTGGGGCCAACGTCCTGACTTTC. Amino acid sequence: CAWSAGANVLTF.

This clonotype was recorded many times. V and J are TRBV5-1 and TRBJ2-5; D may match TRBD1 or TRBD2 (5 bases each). The length of the CDR3 is 13 residues. Germline V CDR1 and CDR2: SGHRS, YFSETQ. V was shortened by 0 bases and J by 3 bases, with 6 bases between the two germline ends. In DNA, the CDR3 is TGCGCCAGCAGCTTGGGAGGGGAAGAGACCCAGTACTTC. Translated, it gives CASSLGGEETQYF.

This clonotype was detected ten times or more. V and J are TRBV10-3 and TRBJ1-4; 8 nucleotides align to TRBD1. The ends lost 6 bases at V and 7 bases at J; junction bases unmatched: 7. Germline CDR1 reads ENHRY; CDR2 reads SYGVKD. The CDR3 covers 14 residues. The CDR3 coding sequence is TGTGCCATCAGCGCCGGGACAGGAGGTGAAAAACTGTTTTTT. Its protein is CAISAGTGGEKLFF.